The clone carrying this T cell receptor beta chain was observed a handful of times. Germline V gene lookup returns CDR1 SEHNR and CDR2 FQNEAQ (reference sequence). CDR3 length: 14 amino acids. V lost 5 bases, J lost 9 bases, and 5 bases stayed unmatched. This sample is drawn from a study of blood T cell repertoires in COVID-19. Libraries were prepared by immunoSEQ multiplex PCR; TCRdb keeps only in-frame clonotypes and omits some of them. This table has roughly 150,000 clones, more than 60% appearing once. Sample: peripheral blood. The rearrangement joins TRBV7-9 to TRBJ1-6; TRBD1 matches 9 bases. The receptor comes from a man aged 55 to 70 with acute or convalescent COVID-19. This CDR3 is CASSTGTGSSPLHF. The CDR3 nucleotides are TGTGCCAGCAGCACCGGGACAGGGAGTTCACCCCTCCACTTT. The full variable domain, rest sourced from reference TRBV7-9 and TRBJ1-6, is DTGVSQNPRHKITKRGQNVTFRCDPISEHNRLYWYRQTLGQGPEFLTYFQNEAQLEKSRLLSDRFSAERPKGSFSTLEIQRTEQGDSAMYLCASSTGTGSSPLHFGNGTRLTVT.